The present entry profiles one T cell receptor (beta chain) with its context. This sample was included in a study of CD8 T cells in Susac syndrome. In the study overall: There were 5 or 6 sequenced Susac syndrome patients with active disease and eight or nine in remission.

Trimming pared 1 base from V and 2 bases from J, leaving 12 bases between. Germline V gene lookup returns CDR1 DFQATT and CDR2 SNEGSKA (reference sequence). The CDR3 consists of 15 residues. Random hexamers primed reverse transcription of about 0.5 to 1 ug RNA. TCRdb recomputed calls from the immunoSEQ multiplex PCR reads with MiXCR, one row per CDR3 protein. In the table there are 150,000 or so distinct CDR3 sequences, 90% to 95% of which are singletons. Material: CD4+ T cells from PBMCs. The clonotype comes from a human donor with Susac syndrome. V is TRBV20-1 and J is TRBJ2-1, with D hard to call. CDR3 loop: CSARAGMGTYNEQFF. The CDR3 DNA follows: TGCAGTGCTAGAGCCGGTATGGGGACCTACAATGAGCAGTTCTTC.